This passage covers 27 T cell receptor beta chains from one sample sequenced in a study of shared clonotypes between healthy human individuals. This table comes from immunoSEQ multiplex PCR, and its TCRdb copy is limited to in-frame clones, with some not included. The sample carries about 2.3 million clones, 85% to 95% recorded once. Input material: naive CD4+ T cells from PBMCs. The subset is: CD45RA+ positively selected. The receptors stem from a man younger than 30 in good health. Some clones in this sample may be carry-over from other donors' samples.

The chain carries TRBV29-1 and TRBJ2-3; D may be TRBD1 or TRBD2 (5 bases each). This CDR3 comprises 13 residues. The germline V and J ends were trimmed by 7 bases and 3 bases, with 14 bases remaining between them. CDR1 SQVTM and CDR2 ANQGSEA come from the germline V gene. The CDR3 DNA sequence: TGCAGCGCTGCCCCGGGGCCGACAGATACGCAGTATTTT. It encodes CSAAPGPTDTQYF.

This chain's CDR3 is CASNANMNTEAFF. CDR3 nucleotide sequence: TGTGCCAGCAACGCAAACATGAACACTGAAGCTTTCTTT. This chain connects TRBV5-5 to TRBJ1-1; D is uncertain. Germline assignment: CDR1 SGHKS and CDR2 YYEKEE (reference sequence). V was clipped by 6 bases and J by 0 bases, with 9 bases between them. The CDR3 loop spans 13 amino acids.

As to this clone: The sample holds other DNA sequences that translate to the same CDR3. This chain uses TRBV5-6 with TRBJ2-3, with TRBD1 identical over 8 bases. This CDR3 is built from 14 residues. Per the germline V gene, CDR1 is SGHDT and CDR2 is YYEEEE. J gave up 3 bases and V 3 bases, and 3 bases lay outside the gene matches. The CDR3 here is CASSSGQGTDTQYF. The DNA for the CDR3 is TGTGCCAGCAGCTCCGGACAGGGAACAGATACGCAGTATTTT.

V gene TRBV10-3 combines with J gene TRBJ1-4; D is possibly TRBD1 (6 bases). V lost 8 bases and J 4 bases, leaving 14 bases between the germline ends. CDR1 is ENHRY, CDR2 SYGVKD, per germline. The CDR3 length is 14 residues. CDR3 region: CAISPTGDNEKLFF. CDR3 DNA: TGTGCCATCTCCCCGACAGGAGATAATGAAAAACTGTTTTTT.

V is TRBV5-1 and J is TRBJ2-7, with D maybe TRBD1 (5 bases). Germline assignment: CDR1 SGHRS and CDR2 YFSETQ. CDR3 length: 14 amino acids. Between the trimmed V and J ends, which lost 1 base and 5 bases, there was a span of 13 bases. The CDR3 region is CASSLLQGWHEQYF. CDR3 DNA: TGCGCCAGCAGCTTGCTGCAGGGCTGGCACGAGCAGTACTTC.

CDR3 sequence reads: CSVEGLWGTSRETQYF. The CDR3, as DNA: TGCAGCGTTGAGGGACTGTGGGGGACTAGCAGAGAGACCCAGTACTTC. The rearrangement joins TRBV29-1 to TRBJ2-5; 9 bases agree with TRBD2. The junction had 12 bases not matched to a gene; V was cut back by 3 bases and J by 4 bases. The CDR3 contains 16 residues. Per the germline V gene, CDR1 is SQVTM and CDR2 is ANQGSEA.

The chain is built from TRBV28 and TRBJ2-2; maybe TRBD2 (6 bases). The V end was cut by 2 bases, the J end by 7 bases, with 11 bases between. Germline V gene lookup returns CDR1 MDHEN and CDR2 SYDVKM. CDR3 length: 14 amino acids. DNA of the CDR3: TGTGCCAGCAGTTTACGTCTGCGGGACGGGGAGCTGTTTTTT. Amino acid sequence: CASSLRLRDGELFF.

As for this clone: The sample holds other DNA sequences that translate to the same CDR3. This chain uses TRBV28 with TRBJ1-5, with 7 bases matching TRBD1. Germline loops: CDR1 MDHEN, CDR2 SYDVKM. V trimming: 3 bases; J trimming: 4 bases; junction bases outside the gene matches: 6. This CDR3 has 15 residues. The chain's CDR3 is CASSFRGASNQPQHF. The CDR3 DNA sequence: TGTGCCAGCAGTTTCAGGGGGGCAAGTAATCAGCCCCAGCATTTT.

To note about this clone: The sample has other DNA sequences that encode this CDR3 too. The chain combines TRBV18 with TRBJ1-3, with TRBD1 identical over 7 bases. After removal of 2 bases from V and 4 bases from J, the junction contained 2 bases not matched to a gene. Germline V CDR1 and CDR2: KGHSH, LQKENI. The CDR3 covers 14 residues. The CDR3 DNA reads TGTGCCAGCTCACCAGACAGGGTGGGAAACACCATATATTTT. It codes for CASSPDRVGNTIYF.

Points on this clone: Additional DNA sequences in this sample encode the identical CDR3. The rearrangement uses TRBV18 and TRBJ2-7; TRBD2 matches 7 bases. From germline, CDR1 is KGHSH and CDR2 LQKENI. V was pared by 0 bases and J by 5 bases, with 1 base of the junction left unmatched. This CDR3 is 13 amino acids long. Written as DNA, the CDR3 is TGTGCCAGCTCACCACCGGGGAGGGACGAGCAGTACTTC. Protein: CASSPPGRDEQYF.

The chain joins TRBV6-1 to TRBJ1-2, with 8 bases lining up with TRBD1. V was clipped by 3 bases and J by 8 bases; unmatched bases: 20. The CDR3 has 18 amino acids. Germline CDR1 reads MNHNS; CDR2 reads SASEGT. The DNA for the CDR3 is TGTGCCAGCAGTGAGAGTTTTGTCGCAGGGGGCCTCTCGAACGGCTACACCTTC. It specifies CASSESFVAGGLSNGYTF.

The genes are TRBV6-1 and TRBJ2-2, with 7 nucleotides matching TRBD1. This CDR3 region has 16 residues. Germline CDR1 MNHNS, CDR2 SASEGT. The trim removed 4 bases at V and 1 base at J, leaving 6 bases unmatched. The CDR3: CASSGGTAVNTGELFF. The CDR3 nucleotides are TGTGCCAGCAGTGGGGGGACAGCAGTGAACACCGGGGAGCTGTTTTTT.

The chain links TRBV27 to TRBJ1-5; D ambiguous. This CDR3 region has 15 residues. Germline V gene sequence: CDR1 MNHEY, CDR2 SMNVEV (reference sequence). The V gene lost 4 bases and the J gene lost 2 bases, with 12 bases spanning the gap. The CDR3 protein is CASSSPSAGNQPQHF. The CDR3 DNA is TGTGCCAGCAGTTCCCCTTCCGCGGGCAATCAGCCCCAGCATTTT.

The chain recombines TRBV6-1 with TRBJ1-1, with 11 bases identical to TRBD1. The germline CDR1 and CDR2 sequences are MNHNS and SASEGT. CDR3 length: 17 residues. J was trimmed by 5 bases and V by 2 bases; bases with no gene match: 10. CDR3 amino acids: CASSEPRGTGGKTEAFF. CDR3 DNA: TGTGCCAGCAGTGAACCCCGTGGGACAGGGGGAAAAACTGAAGCTTTCTTT.

This clone has only one observation. This sequence joins TRBV5-1 and TRBJ2-2; weak D call: TRBD1 (6 bases). V was pared by 0 bases and J by 11 bases, with 11 bases between. The CDR3 is made up of 13 amino acids. The V gene's germline CDR1 is SGHRS and CDR2 YFSETQ. The CDR3 region is CASSLDGGTELFF. The CDR3 DNA reads TGCGCCAGCAGCTTGGATGGGGGCACAGAGCTGTTTTTT.

This chain uses TRBV28 with TRBJ1-1; unclear D gene. Trimming shortened V by 6 bases and J by 4 bases, and 15 bases separated the two germline ends. CDR1 is MDHEN and CDR2 is SYDVKM in the germline V gene. The CDR3 covers 14 residues. DNA for the CDR3: TGTGCCAGCAGAACTACCCCCGCGGGCACTGAAGCTTTCTTT. This encodes CASRTTPAGTEAFF.

In this sample, this clone turned up a few times. J is TRBJ1-1 and V is TRBV18; D gene uncertain. CDR1 KGHSH and CDR2 LQKENI come from the germline V gene. The V gene lost 2 bases and the J gene lost 3 bases, with 10 bases spanning the gap. The CDR3 spans 14 residues. For the CDR3, the DNA is TGTGCCAGCTCACCAATTTCAAGGGACACTGAAGCTTTCTTT. Translation gives CASSPISRDTEAFF. The full variable domain, its missing parts supplied by reference TRBV18 and TRBJ1-1, is NAGVMQNPRHLVRRRGQEARLRCSPMKGHSHVYWYRQLPEEGLKFMVYLQKENIIDESGMPKERFSAEFPKEGPSILRIQQVVRGDSAAYFCASSPISRDTEAFFGQGTRLTVV.

V and J are TRBV19 and TRBJ2-6; 8 nucleotides align to TRBD1. The trim removed 7 bases at V and 0 bases at J, leaving 8 bases unmatched. CDR1 is LNHDA, CDR2 SQIVND, per germline (reference sequence). The CDR3 is 17 residues long. The CDR3: CASNTGTGLSGANVLTF. CDR3 DNA: TGTGCCAGTAACACCGGGACAGGCCTCTCTGGGGCCAACGTCCTGACTTTC.

About this clone itself: The same CDR3 can be traced to other DNA sequences in this sample. This chain links TRBV15 with TRBJ1-2; D uncertain. Germline V gene lookup returns CDR1 LNHNV and CDR2 YYDKDF (reference sequence). V lost 0 bases and J lost 0, with 8 bases in between. The CDR3 extends over 15 amino acids. The CDR3 protein is CATSRDPTSNYGYTF. In nucleotides, the CDR3 is TGTGCCACCAGCAGAGATCCCACTTCTAACTATGGCTACACCTTC.

This clone was seen just once. The chain employs TRBV7-9 and TRBJ2-3; TRBD1 is a possible D gene (6 bases). This CDR3 comprises 14 residues. Germline V gene sequence: CDR1 SEHNR, CDR2 FQNEAQ (reference sequence). Trimming shortened V by 0 bases and J by 3 bases, and 7 bases separated the two germline ends. CDR3 region: CASSLAQGTDTQYF. CDR3 in DNA: TGTGCCAGCAGCTTAGCACAGGGAACAGATACGCAGTATTTT.

This chain connects TRBV10-3 to TRBJ1-1, with D perhaps matching TRBD1 (6 bases). V lost 3 bases and J lost 1, with 15 bases in between. The CDR3 runs to 16 residues. Germline lookup yields CDR1 ENHRY and CDR2 SYGVKD. Here the CDR3 DNA reads TGTGCCATCAGTGAAGGGGCAGGGGAGGGGAACACTGAAGCTTTCTTT. Its translation is CAISEGAGEGNTEAFF.

This clone was picked up one time. The chain carries TRBV5-1 and TRBJ2-5; TRBD1 aligns across 9 bases. Germline V gives CDR1 SGHRS, CDR2 YFSETQ. V lost 6 bases and J lost 5; bases outside the gene matches: 5. The length of the CDR3 is 13 residues. CDR3 nucleotides: TGCGCCAGCAAGCCACAGGGGGCCGAGACCCAGTACTTC. It codes for CASKPQGAETQYF.

The chain couples TRBV28 to TRBJ2-2, with D possibly matching TRBD2 (5 bases). The CDR3 is made up of 15 amino acids. The germline V and J ends were trimmed by 5 bases and 6 bases, with 16 bases remaining between them. Germline V lookup: CDR1 MDHEN, CDR2 SYDVKM. CDR3 amino acids: CASSGVSSGAGELFF. In DNA, the CDR3 is TGTGCCAGCAGTGGGGTCTCCTCCGGGGCCGGGGAGCTGTTTTTT.

This chain uses TRBV7-8 with TRBJ2-7; D might be TRBD1 (5 bases). V shed 0 bases and J shed 2 bases, with 14 bases lying between them. CDR1 is SGHVS and CDR2 is FQNEAQ in the germline V gene. The CDR3 has 16 residues. The CDR3 region has the DNA TGTGCCAGCAGCTTAGCGTGGGGCGACCCCACCTACGAGCAGTACTTC. Translated: CASSLAWGDPTYEQYF.

V gene TRBV5-1 combines with J gene TRBJ2-7; D is perhaps TRBD2 (6 bases). The germline V gene encodes CDR1 SGHRS and CDR2 YFSETQ. The ends were cut back, 4 bases at V and 2 bases at J, with 13 bases in the middle. CDR3 size: 14 residues. The CDR3 region has the DNA TGCGCCAGCAGCCCCACGGCGGGGACCTACGAGCAGTACTTC. This gives the protein CASSPTAGTYEQYF.

The gene calls are TRBV5-4 and TRBJ2-7, with TRBD2 identical over 10 bases. This CDR3 spans 16 amino acids. Germline V gene data show CDR1 as SGHNT and CDR2 as YYREEE (reference sequence). With 0 bases clipped from V and 2 bases from J, the junction kept 5 bases outside the gene matches. Here the CDR3 reads CASSLGGTSVTYEQYF. The CDR3 nucleotides read TGTGCCAGCAGCTTGGGGGGGACTAGCGTTACCTACGAGCAGTACTTC.

This chain uses TRBV28 with TRBJ2-1; D possibly uses TRBD1 or TRBD2 (5 bases each). V was shortened by 3 bases and J by 5 bases, with 17 bases between the two germline ends. In germline, CDR1 is MDHEN, CDR2 SYDVKM. This CDR3 is 16 amino acids long. The CDR3 loop is CASSFLMGLGDNEQFF. In nucleotides, the CDR3 is TGTGCCAGCAGTTTCCTCATGGGTCTGGGGGACAATGAGCAGTTCTTC. The complete variable domain, with remaining parts taken from reference TRBV28 and TRBJ2-1, reads DVKVTQSSRYLVKRTGEKVFLECVQDMDHENMFWYRQDPGLGLRLIYFSYDVKMKEKGDIPEGYSVSREKKERFSLILESASTNQTSMYLCASSFLMGLGDNEQFFGPGTRLTVL.